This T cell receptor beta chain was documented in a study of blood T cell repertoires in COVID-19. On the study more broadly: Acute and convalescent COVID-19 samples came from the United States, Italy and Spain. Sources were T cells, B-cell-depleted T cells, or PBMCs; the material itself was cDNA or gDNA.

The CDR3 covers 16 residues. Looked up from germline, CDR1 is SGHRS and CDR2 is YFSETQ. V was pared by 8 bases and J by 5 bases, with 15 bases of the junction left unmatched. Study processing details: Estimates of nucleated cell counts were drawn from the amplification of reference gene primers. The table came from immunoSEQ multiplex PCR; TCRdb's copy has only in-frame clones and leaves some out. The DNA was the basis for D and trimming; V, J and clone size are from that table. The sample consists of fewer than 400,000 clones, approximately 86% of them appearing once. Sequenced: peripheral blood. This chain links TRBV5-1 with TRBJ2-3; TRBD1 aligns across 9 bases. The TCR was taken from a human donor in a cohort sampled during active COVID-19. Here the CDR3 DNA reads TGCGCCAGTTCGAGACAGGGGGTCCGGATGGGAGATACGCAGTATTTT. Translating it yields CASSRQGVRMGDTQYF.